These 13 T cell receptor beta chains came from one sample sequenced in a study of blood T cell repertoires in COVID-19. Clones were sequenced by immunoSEQ multiplex PCR, and TCRdb holds only the in-frame ones, with some missing. The sample carries 150,000 to 200,000 clones, approximately 89% recorded once. The sample taken for sequencing was PBMCs or T cells enriched from blood (not recorded which). These receptors came from a woman aged 18-30 years who had recovered from COVID-19.

The chain couples TRBV15 to TRBJ1-4; a weak D match, TRBD1 (5 bases). V lost 5 bases and J 8 bases, leaving 15 bases between the germline ends. Germline V gene sequence: CDR1 LNHNV, CDR2 YYDKDF (reference sequence). The CDR3 sequence is 14 residues long. The CDR3, as DNA: TGTGCCACCAGCGGTCGGAGGGGCCGAGAAAAACTGTTTTTT. Protein sequence: CATSGRRGREKLFF. Full variable domain (rest looked up from reference TRBV15 and TRBJ1-4): DAMVIQNPRYQVTQFGKPVTLSCSQTLNHNVMYWYQQKSSQAPKLLFHYYDKDFNNEADTPDNFQSRRPNTSFCFLDIRSPGLGDTAMYLCATSGRRGREKLFFGSGTQLSVL.

This chain uses TRBV5-4 with TRBJ2-5, with 10 bases fitting TRBD2. Germline lookup yields CDR1 SGHNT and CDR2 YYREEE (reference sequence). This CDR3 contains 16 residues. The J segment lost 1 base and the V segment lost 3 bases, leaving 6 bases of the junction unmatched. The CDR3 is CASSSRTSGPQETQYF. The CDR3 region has the DNA TGTGCCAGCAGCTCCCGGACTAGCGGACCCCAAGAGACCCAGTACTTC.

V is TRBV7-9 and J is TRBJ2-1, with TRBD2 matching 13 bases. CDR1 and CDR2 (germline): SEHNR, FQNEAQ (reference sequence). The CDR3 is made up of 17 amino acids. After removal of 4 bases from V and 2 bases from J, the junction contained 5 bases not matched to a gene. The CDR3 spells CASSSGTSGIAYNEQFF. CDR3 bases: TGTGCCAGCAGCTCCGGGACTAGCGGGATTGCCTACAATGAGCAGTTCTTC.

V gene TRBV5-1 combines with J gene TRBJ2-5, with D perhaps matching TRBD1 (6 bases). The V end lost 2 bases, the J end lost 5 bases, and 7 bases lay between the germline ends. Germline assignment: CDR1 SGHRS and CDR2 YFSETQ. The CDR3 contains 12 residues. CDR3 residues: CASSFQGETQYF. For the CDR3, the DNA is TGCGCCAGCAGCTTCCAGGGGGAGACCCAGTACTTC.

V usage is TRBV7-9 and J usage is TRBJ2-1; D possibly corresponds to TRBD2 (5 bases). This CDR3 has 15 amino acids. Trimming removed 4 bases from V and 7 bases from J, with 17 bases in between. Per germline, CDR1 SEHNR and CDR2 FQNEAQ (reference sequence). The CDR3 DNA reads as TGTGCCAGCAGCTCGGAAGTGCAGGACTGGAATGAGCAGTTCTTC. Translation: CASSSEVQDWNEQFF.

V is TRBV7-9 and J is TRBJ2-3, with 7 bases that match TRBD1. Per germline, CDR1 SEHNR and CDR2 FQNEAQ (reference sequence). This CDR3 contains 12 residues. V shed 10 bases, J shed 9 bases, and the junction held 10 bases outside the gene matches. CDR3 sequence: CATFPRGTTQYF. In nucleotides, the CDR3 is TGTGCCACTTTCCCCAGGGGGACCACGCAGTATTTT. Full variable domain (remainder filled in from reference TRBV7-9 and TRBJ2-3): DTGVSQNPRHKITKRGQNVTFRCDPISEHNRLYWYRQTLGQGPEFLTYFQNEAQLEKSRLLSDRFSAERPKGSFSTLEIQRTEQGDSAMYLCATFPRGTTQYFGPGTRLTVL.

The chain recombines TRBV6-5 with TRBJ2-5, with TRBD1 identical over 9 bases. This CDR3 is built from 15 residues. CDR1 is MNHEY and CDR2 is SVGAGI in the germline V gene. V lost 6 bases to trimming and J lost 4 bases; unmatched junction nucleotides: 9. This CDR3 is CASSRVQGAVETQYF. In DNA form, the CDR3 reads TGTGCCAGCAGCCGCGTACAGGGGGCCGTAGAGACCCAGTACTTC.

This rearrangement joins TRBV11-3 to TRBJ2-3, with TRBD2 matching 7 bases. V lost 4 bases, J lost 4 bases, and 11 bases stayed unmatched. The CDR3 sequence is 16 residues long. Germline V lookup: CDR1 SGHNT, CDR2 YENEEA. CDR3 sequence: CASSSSTAGEADTQYF. DNA for the CDR3: TGTGCCAGCAGCTCCAGCACGGCGGGAGAAGCAGATACGCAGTATTTT. Using reference TRBV11-3 and TRBJ2-3 for the parts outside the CDR3, the full variable domain is EAGVVQSPRYKIIEKKQPVAFWCNPISGHNTLYWYLQNLGQGPELLIRYENEEAVDDSQLPKDRFSAERLKGVDSTLKIQPAELGDSAVYLCASSSSTAGEADTQYFGPGTRLTVL.

The chain has TRBV2 and TRBJ2-6; D unresolved. Trimming cost V 1 base and J 4 bases, with 11 bases left between them. The CDR3 has 16 residues. CDR1 is SNHLY, CDR2 FYNNEI, per germline. DNA of the CDR3: TGTGCCAGCAGTGAAGAACCTCCTAAAGGGGCCAACGTCCTGACTTTC. It specifies CASSEEPPKGANVLTF.

The V gene is TRBV19, the J gene TRBJ2-3, with 7 bases lining up with TRBD1. Germline CDR1 is LNHDA and CDR2 is SQIVND (reference sequence). The CDR3 runs to 14 residues. V lost 7 bases to trimming and J lost 1 base; unmatched junction nucleotides: 5. The CDR3 loop reads CASNRDSRTDTQYF. CDR3 nucleotide sequence: TGTGCCAGTAATCGGGACAGTCGCACAGATACGCAGTATTTT. The variable domain in full, with the rest retrieved from reference TRBV19 and TRBJ2-3, is DGGITQSPKYLFRKEGQNVTLSCEQNLNHDAMYWYRQDPGQGLRLIYYSQIVNDFQKGDIAEGYSVSREKKESFPLTVTSAQKNPTAFYLCASNRDSRTDTQYFGPGTRLTVL.

The chain is built from TRBV5-1 and TRBJ1-1; tentative D call: TRBD1 (5 bases). Looked up from germline, CDR1 is SGHRS and CDR2 is YFSETQ. Deletions cut 1 base from V and 5 bases from J, with 12 bases between. The CDR3 loop spans 14 amino acids. The CDR3: CASSLNQGGTEAFF. CDR3 DNA sequence: TGCGCCAGCAGCTTGAATCAGGGAGGGACTGAAGCTTTCTTT.

The V gene is TRBV6-6, the J gene TRBJ2-2; TRBD1 agrees at 7 bases. Trimming removed 8 bases from V and 0 bases from J; junction bases left unmatched: 0. Germline V gives CDR1 MNHNY, CDR2 SVGAGI (reference sequence). The CDR3 consists of 13 residues. DNA of the CDR3: TGTGCCAGCGGACAGGCGAACACCGGGGAGCTGTTTTTT. Encoded protein: CASGQANTGELFF.

CDR3 nucleotides: TGTGCCAGCAGTGAAGGAACTTTCCATCAGCCCCAGCATTTT. Amino acid sequence: CASSEGTFHQPQHF. The gene calls are TRBV2 and TRBJ1-5; D ambiguous. This CDR3 region has 14 residues. Per germline, CDR1 SNHLY and CDR2 FYNNEI. V was shortened by 1 base and J by 5 bases, with 9 bases between the two germline ends.